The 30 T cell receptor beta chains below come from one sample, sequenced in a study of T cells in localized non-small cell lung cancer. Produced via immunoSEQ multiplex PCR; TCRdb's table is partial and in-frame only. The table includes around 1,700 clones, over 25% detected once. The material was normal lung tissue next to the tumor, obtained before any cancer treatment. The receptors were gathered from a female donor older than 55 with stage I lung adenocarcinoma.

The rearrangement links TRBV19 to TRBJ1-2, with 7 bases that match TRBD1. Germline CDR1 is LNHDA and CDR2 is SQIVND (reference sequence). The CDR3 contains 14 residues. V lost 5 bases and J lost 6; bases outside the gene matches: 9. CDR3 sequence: CASSSRQGGDGYTF. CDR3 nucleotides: TGTGCCAGTAGTTCTCGACAGGGCGGGGATGGCTACACCTTC. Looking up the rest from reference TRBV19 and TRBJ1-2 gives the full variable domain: DGGITQSPKYLFRKEGQNVTLSCEQNLNHDAMYWYRQDPGQGLRLIYYSQIVNDFQKGDIAEGYSVSREKKESFPLTVTSAQKNPTAFYLCASSSRQGGDGYTFGSGTRLTVV.

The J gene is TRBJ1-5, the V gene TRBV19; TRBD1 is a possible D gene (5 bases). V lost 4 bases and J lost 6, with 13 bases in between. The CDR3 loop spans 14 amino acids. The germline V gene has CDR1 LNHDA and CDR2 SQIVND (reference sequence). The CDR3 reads CASSRRAGPQPQHF. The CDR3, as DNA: TGTGCCAGTAGTAGGCGGGCAGGGCCTCAGCCCCAGCATTTT.

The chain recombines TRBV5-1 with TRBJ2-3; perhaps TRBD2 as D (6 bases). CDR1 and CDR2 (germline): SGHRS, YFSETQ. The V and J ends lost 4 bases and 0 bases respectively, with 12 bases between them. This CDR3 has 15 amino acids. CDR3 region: CASSPSGTSTDTQYF. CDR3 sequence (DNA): TGCGCCAGCAGCCCTTCAGGGACTAGCACAGATACGCAGTATTTT.

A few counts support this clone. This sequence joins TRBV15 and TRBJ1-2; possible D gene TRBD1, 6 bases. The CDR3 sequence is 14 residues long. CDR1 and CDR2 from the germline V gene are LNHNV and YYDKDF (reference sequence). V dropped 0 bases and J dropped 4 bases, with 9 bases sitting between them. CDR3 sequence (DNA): TGTGCCACCAGCAGAGATCGACAGGTCTATGGCTACACCTTC. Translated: CATSRDRQVYGYTF.

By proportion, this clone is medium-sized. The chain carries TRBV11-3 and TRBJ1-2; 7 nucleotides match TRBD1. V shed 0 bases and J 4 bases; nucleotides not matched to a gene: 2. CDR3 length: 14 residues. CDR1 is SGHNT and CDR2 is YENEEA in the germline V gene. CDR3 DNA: TGTGCCAGCAGCTTAGACGGACAGGCCTATGGCTACACCTTC. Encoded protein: CASSLDGQAYGYTF. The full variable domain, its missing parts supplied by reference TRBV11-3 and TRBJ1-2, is EAGVVQSPRYKIIEKKQPVAFWCNPISGHNTLYWYLQNLGQGPELLIRYENEEAVDDSQLPKDRFSAERLKGVDSTLKIQPAELGDSAVYLCASSLDGQAYGYTFGSGTRLTVV.

The CDR3 region is CASSLFRDLRNTIYF. The CDR3 DNA follows: TGTGCCAGCAGCTTATTCCGGGACCTAAGAAACACCATATATTTT. The J gene is TRBJ1-3, the V gene TRBV9; D is possibly TRBD1 (5 bases). CDR1 is SGDLS, CDR2 YYNGEE, per germline. V was cut by 4 bases and J by 5 bases, with 16 bases left in between. The CDR3 runs 15 residues.

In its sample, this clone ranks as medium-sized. CDR3 sequence: CASSYNSGNTIYF. For the CDR3, the DNA is TGTGCCAGCAGTTACAACTCTGGAAACACCATATATTTT. The V and J genes are TRBV6-7 and TRBJ1-3; D call uncertain. TRBV6-7 has ORF status, its function being uncertain. This CDR3 comprises 13 residues. The germline V and J ends were trimmed by 2 bases and 0 bases, with 2 bases remaining between them.

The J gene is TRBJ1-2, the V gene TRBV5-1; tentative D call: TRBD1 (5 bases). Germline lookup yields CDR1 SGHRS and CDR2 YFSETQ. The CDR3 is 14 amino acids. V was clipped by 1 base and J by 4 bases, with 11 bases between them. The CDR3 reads CASSLYTGSYGYTF. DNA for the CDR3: TGCGCCAGCAGCTTGTACACAGGCTCCTATGGCTACACCTTC.

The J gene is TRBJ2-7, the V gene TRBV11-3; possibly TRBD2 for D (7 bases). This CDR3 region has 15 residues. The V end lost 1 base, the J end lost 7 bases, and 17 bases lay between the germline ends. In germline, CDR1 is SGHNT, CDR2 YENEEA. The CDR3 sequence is CASSLVGNGGREQYF. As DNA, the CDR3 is TGTGCCAGCAGCTTAGTAGGCAACGGGGGGCGGGAGCAGTACTTC.

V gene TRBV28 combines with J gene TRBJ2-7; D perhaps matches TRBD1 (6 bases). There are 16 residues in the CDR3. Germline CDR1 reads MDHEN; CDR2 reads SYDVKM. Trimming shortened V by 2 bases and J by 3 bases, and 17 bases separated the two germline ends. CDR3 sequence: CASSLEKERDIYEQYF. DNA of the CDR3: TGTGCCAGCAGTTTAGAAAAGGAACGGGACATCTACGAGCAGTACTTC.

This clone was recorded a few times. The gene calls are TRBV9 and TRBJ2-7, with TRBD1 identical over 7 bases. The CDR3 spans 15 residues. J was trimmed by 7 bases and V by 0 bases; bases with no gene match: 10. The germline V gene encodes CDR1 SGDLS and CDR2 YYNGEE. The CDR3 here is CASSVGDSLLREQYF. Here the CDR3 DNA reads TGTGCCAGCAGCGTAGGGGACAGCCTCCTGAGGGAGCAGTACTTC.

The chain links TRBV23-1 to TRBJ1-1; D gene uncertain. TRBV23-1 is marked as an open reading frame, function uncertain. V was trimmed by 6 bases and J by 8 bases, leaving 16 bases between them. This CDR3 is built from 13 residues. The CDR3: CASSLVGISEAFF. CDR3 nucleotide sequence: TGCGCCAGCAGCTTGGTGGGCATCTCAGAAGCTTTCTTT.

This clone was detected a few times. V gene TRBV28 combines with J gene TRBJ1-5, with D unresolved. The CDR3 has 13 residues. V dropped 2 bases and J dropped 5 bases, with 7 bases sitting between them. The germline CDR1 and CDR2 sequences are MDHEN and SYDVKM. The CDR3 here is CASSLGIDQPQHF. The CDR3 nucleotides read TGTGCCAGCAGTTTAGGAATAGATCAGCCCCAGCATTTT.

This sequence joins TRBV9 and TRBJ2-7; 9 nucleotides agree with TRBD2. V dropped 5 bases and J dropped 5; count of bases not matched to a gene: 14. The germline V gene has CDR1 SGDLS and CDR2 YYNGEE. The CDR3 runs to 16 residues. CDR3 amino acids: CASSEVSSGTSHEQYF. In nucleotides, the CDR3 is TGTGCCAGCAGTGAAGTGTCTTCCGGGACTAGCCACGAGCAGTACTTC.

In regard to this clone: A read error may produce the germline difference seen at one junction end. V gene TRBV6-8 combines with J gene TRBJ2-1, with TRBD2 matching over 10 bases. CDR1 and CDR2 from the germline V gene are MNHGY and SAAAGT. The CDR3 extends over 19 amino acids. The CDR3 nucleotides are TGTGCCAGCAGTGACTCTCGACTAGCGGGCCCCAGCTCCTACAATGAGCAGTTCTTC. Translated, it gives CASSDSRLAGPSSYNEQFF.

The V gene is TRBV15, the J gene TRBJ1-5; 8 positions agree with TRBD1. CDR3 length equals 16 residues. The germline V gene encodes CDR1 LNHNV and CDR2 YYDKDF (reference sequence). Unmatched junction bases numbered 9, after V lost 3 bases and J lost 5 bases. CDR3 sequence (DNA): TGTGCCACCAGCAGGAGGGACAGGTGGTTCGATCAGCCCCAGCATTTT. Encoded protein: CATSRRDRWFDQPQHF.

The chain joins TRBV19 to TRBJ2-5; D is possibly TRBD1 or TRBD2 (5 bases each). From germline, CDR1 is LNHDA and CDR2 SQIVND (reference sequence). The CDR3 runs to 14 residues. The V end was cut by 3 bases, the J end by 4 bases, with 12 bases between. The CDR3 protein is CASSMGVRGETQYF. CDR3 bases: TGTGCCAGTAGTATGGGGGTTAGGGGAGAGACCCAGTACTTC.

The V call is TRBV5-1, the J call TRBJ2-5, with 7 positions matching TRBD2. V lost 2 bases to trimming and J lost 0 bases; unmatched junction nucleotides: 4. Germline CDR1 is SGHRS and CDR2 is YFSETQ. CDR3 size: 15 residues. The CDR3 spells CASSFGRGNQETQYF. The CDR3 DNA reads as TGCGCCAGCAGCTTTGGGCGGGGGAACCAAGAGACCCAGTACTTC. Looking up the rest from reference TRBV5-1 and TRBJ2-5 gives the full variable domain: KAGVTQTPRYLIKTRGQQVTLSCSPISGHRSVSWYQQTPGQGLQFLFEYFSETQRNKGNFPGRFSGRQFSNSRSEMNVSTLELGDSALYLCASSFGRGNQETQYFGPGTRLLVL.

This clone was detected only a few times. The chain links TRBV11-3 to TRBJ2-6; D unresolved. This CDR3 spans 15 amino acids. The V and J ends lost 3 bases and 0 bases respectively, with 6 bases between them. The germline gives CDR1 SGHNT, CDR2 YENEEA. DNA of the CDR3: TGTGCCAGCAGCTTTTTTCTCTCTGGGGCCAACGTCCTGACTTTC. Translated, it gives CASSFFLSGANVLTF.

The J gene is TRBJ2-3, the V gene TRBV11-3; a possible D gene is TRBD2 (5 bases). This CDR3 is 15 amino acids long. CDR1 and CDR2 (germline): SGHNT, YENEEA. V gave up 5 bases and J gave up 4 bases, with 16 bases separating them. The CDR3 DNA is TGTGCCAGCAGCCTCCACAGCCTAGCAGCAGATACGCAGTATTTT. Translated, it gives CASSLHSLAADTQYF.

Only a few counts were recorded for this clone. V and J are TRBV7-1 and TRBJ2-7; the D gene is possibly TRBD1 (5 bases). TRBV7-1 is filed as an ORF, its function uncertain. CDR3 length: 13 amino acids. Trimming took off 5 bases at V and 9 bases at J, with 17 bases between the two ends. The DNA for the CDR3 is TGTGCCAGCAGCCCGGACACCCCTACGGCGCAGTACTTC. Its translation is CASSPDTPTAQYF.

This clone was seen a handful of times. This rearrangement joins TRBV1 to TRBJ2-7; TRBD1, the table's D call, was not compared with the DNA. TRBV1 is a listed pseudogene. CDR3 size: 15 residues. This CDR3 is CASSQVTGVTYEQYF. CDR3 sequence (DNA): TGCGCCAGCAGCCAAGTGACAGGGGTTACCTACGAGCAGTACTTC.

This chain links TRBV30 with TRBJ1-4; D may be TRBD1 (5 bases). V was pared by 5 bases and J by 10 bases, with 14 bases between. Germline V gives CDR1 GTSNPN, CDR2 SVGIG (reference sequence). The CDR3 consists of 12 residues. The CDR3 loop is CAWGEGRGKLFF. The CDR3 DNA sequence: TGTGCCTGGGGCGAGGGTAGGGGAAAACTGTTTTTT.

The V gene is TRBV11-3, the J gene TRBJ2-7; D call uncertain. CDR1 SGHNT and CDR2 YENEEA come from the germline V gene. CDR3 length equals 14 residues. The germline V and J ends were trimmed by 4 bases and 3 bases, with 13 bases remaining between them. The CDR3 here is CASSSRNNIYEQYF. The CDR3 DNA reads TGTGCCAGCAGCTCCCGGAACAACATCTACGAGCAGTACTTC.

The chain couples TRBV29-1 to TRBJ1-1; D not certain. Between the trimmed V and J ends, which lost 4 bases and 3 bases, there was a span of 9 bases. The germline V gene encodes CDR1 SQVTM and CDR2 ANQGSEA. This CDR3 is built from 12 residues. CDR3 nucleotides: TGCAGCGTTGTCAGGTACGACACTGAAGCTTTCTTT. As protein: CSVVRYDTEAFF.

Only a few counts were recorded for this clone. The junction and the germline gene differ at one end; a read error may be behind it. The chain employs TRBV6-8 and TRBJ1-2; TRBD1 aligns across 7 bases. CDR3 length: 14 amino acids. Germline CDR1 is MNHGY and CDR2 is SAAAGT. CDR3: CAISVEGASYGYTF. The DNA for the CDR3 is TGTGCCATCAGTGTAGAGGGGGCAAGCTATGGCTACACCTTC.

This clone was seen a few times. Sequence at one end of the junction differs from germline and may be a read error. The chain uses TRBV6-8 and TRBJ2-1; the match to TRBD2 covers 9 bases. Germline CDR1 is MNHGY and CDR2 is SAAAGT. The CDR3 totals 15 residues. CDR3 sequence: CAISGISGSSIEQFF. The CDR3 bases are TGTGCCATCAGTGGAATTAGCGGGAGCTCAATTGAGCAGTTCTTC.

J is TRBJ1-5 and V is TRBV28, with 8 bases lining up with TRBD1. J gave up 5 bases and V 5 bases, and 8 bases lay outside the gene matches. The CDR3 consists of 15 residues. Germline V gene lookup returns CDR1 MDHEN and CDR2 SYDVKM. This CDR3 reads CASSTYGQGDQPQHF. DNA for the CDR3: TGTGCCAGCAGTACATACGGACAGGGTGATCAGCCCCAGCATTTT. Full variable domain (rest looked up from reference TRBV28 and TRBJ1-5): DVKVTQSSRYLVKRTGEKVFLECVQDMDHENMFWYRQDPGLGLRLIYFSYDVKMKEKGDIPEGYSVSREKKERFSLILESASTNQTSMYLCASSTYGQGDQPQHFGDGTRLSIL.

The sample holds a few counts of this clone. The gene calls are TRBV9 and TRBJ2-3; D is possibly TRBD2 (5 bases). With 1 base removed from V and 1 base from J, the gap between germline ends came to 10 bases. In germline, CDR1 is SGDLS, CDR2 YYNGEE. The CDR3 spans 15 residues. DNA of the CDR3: TGTGCCAGCAGCGTAACCGACGGGGGCACAGATACGCAGTATTTT. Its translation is CASSVTDGGTDTQYF.

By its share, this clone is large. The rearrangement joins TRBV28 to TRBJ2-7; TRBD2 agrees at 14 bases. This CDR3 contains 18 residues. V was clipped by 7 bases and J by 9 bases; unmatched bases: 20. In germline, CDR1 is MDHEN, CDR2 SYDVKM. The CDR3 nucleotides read TGTGCCAGCAATCACCCCACGGATGCCGGGACTAGCGGGAGCCTGCAGTACTTC. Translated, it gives CASNHPTDAGTSGSLQYF. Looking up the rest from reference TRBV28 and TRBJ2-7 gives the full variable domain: DVKVTQSSRYLVKRTGEKVFLECVQDMDHENMFWYRQDPGLGLRLIYFSYDVKMKEKGDIPEGYSVSREKKERFSLILESASTNQTSMYLCASNHPTDAGTSGSLQYFGPGTRLTVT.